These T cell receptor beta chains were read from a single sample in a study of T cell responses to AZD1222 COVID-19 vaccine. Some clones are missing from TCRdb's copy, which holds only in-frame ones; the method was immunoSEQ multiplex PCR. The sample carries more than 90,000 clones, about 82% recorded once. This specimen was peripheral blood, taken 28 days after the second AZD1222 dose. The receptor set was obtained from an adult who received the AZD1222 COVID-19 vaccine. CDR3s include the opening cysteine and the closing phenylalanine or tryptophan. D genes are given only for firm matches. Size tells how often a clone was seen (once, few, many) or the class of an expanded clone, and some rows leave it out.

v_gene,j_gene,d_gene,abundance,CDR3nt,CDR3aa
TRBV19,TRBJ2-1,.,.,TGTGCCAGTAGTATTAGGCGGCCCAATGAGCAGTTCTTC,CASSIRRPNEQFF
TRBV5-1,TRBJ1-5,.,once,TGCGCCAGCAGCGTCAGCTTTAATCAGCCCCAGCATTTT,CASSVSFNQPQHF
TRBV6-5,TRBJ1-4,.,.,TGTGCCACTCATCTGGGGGGCGGTGAAAAACTGTTTTTT,CATHLGGGEKLFF
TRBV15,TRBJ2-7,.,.,TGTGCCACCAGCAGAGATCAACTGGGCTACGAGCAGTACTTC,CATSRDQLGYEQYF
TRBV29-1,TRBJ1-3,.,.,TGCAGCGTTGGAGGGTCGGGAAACACCATATATTTT,CSVGGSGNTIYF
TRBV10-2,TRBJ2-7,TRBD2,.,TGCGCCAGCAGTGAGGCTAGCGGAGCCTACGAGCAGTACTTC,CASSEASGAYEQYF
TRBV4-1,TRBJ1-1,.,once,TGCGCCAGCAGCCCTCCGCGTAGAGACACTGAAGCTTTCTTT,CASSPPRRDTEAFF
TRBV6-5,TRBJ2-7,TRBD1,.,TGTGCCAGCAGATCTGCCGGGACAGACTCCTACGAGCAGTACTTC,CASRSAGTDSYEQYF
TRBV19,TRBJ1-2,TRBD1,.,TGTGCCAGTAGTAAAGGGACAGGGGGGCACTATGGCTACACCTTC,CASSKGTGGHYGYTF
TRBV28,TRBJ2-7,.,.,TGTGCCAGCAGTTCCCCGGACAGCAAATACTTC,CASSSPDSKYF
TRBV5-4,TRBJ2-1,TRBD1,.,TGTGCCAGCAGCTTAGACAGGGCGTACAATGAGCAGTTCTTC,CASSLDRAYNEQFF
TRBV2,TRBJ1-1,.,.,TGTGCCAGCAGTGAAGATCCCGGGGCCAGCACTGAAGCTTTCTTT,CASSEDPGASTEAFF
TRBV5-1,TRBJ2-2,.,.,TGCGCCAGCAGCCTGGGACCGACAGACACCGGGGAGCTGTTTTTT,CASSLGPTDTGELFF
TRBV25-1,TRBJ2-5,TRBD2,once,TGTGCCAGCAGTATTCTAGCGGGAGAGGAGACCCAGTACTTC,CASSILAGEETQYF
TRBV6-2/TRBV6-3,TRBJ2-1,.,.,TGTGCCAGCAGTTCGACTGGTACGGCCAATGAGCAGTTCTTC,CASSSTGTANEQFF
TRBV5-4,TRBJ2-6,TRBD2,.,TGTGCCAGCAGTAGCGGGGGGCCCTCTAGGGCCAACGTCCTGACTTTC,CASSSGGPSRANVLTF
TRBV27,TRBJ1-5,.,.,TGTGCCAGCAGTTTCACCGGATATCAGCCCCAGCATTTT,CASSFTGYQPQHF
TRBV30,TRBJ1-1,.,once,TGTGCCTGGGCCAAAGGTACGGGGGCTAACACTGAAGCTTTCTTT,CAWAKGTGANTEAFF
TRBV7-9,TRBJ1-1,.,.,TGTGCCAGCAGCCGGATTAACACTGAAGCTTTCTTT,CASSRINTEAFF
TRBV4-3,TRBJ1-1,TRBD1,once,TGCGCCAGCAGCCAAGTGCGGGACAGAACTGAAGCTTTCTTT,CASSQVRDRTEAFF
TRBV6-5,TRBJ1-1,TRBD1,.,TGTGCCAGCAGTACCTCAGGGGGTATGAACACTGAAGCTTTCTTT,CASSTSGGMNTEAFF